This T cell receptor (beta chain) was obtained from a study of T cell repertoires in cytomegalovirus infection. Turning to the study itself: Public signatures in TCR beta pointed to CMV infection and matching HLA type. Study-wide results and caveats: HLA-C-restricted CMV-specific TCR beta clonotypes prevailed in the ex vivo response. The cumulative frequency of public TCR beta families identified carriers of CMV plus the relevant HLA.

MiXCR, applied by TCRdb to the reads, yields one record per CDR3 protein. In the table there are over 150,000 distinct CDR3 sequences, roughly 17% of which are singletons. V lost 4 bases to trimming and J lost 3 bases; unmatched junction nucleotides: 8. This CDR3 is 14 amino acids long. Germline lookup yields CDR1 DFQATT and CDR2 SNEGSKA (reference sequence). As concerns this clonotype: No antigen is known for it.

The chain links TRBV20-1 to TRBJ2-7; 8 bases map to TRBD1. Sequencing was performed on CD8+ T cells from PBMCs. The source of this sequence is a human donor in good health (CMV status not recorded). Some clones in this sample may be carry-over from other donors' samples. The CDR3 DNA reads TGCAGTGCTAATCCCACAGGGGGGCACTACGAGCAGTACTTC. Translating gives CSANPTGGHYEQYF.